What follows are 20 T cell receptor beta chains derived from one specimen sequenced in a study of blood T cell repertoires in COVID-19. The protocol was immunoSEQ multiplex PCR, while the TCRdb copy is restricted to in-frame clones and leaves out a portion. The repertoire has approximately 260,000 clones, 86% of them found once; the top ten carry 3.6%. Sequenced sample: peripheral blood. The receptors were sampled from a man between 18 and 35 years old with active or convalescent COVID-19.

This sequence joins TRBV23-1 and TRBJ2-2; 8 nucleotides line up with TRBD2. TRBV23-1 has ORF status, its function being uncertain. The trim removed 0 bases at V and 3 bases at J, leaving 3 bases unmatched. The CDR3 is 16 amino acids. The CDR3 DNA follows: TGCGCCAGCAGTCAATCGCGGGGGGCGGACACCGGGGAGCTGTTTTTT. Its protein is CASSQSRGADTGELFF.

V is TRBV7-3 and J is TRBJ2-3, with TRBD1 matching over 8 bases. J lost 1 base, V lost 2 bases, and 2 bases had no gene match. Germline V gene data show CDR1 as SGHTA and CDR2 as FQGTGA. The CDR3 length is 15 residues. CDR3 nucleotides: TGTGCCAGCAGCTTAGGGGGACAGGGCACAGATACGCAGTATTTT. This codes for CASSLGGQGTDTQYF.

The V gene is TRBV19, the J gene TRBJ2-3; D is possibly TRBD2 (5 bases). Germline CDR1 reads LNHDA; CDR2 reads SQIVND (reference sequence). V lost 7 bases and J lost 1, with 12 bases in between. The CDR3 sequence is 14 residues long. CDR3 bases: TGTGCCAGTACCCGGCGTAGCGGCACAGATACGCAGTATTTT. Amino acid sequence: CASTRRSGTDTQYF.

The CDR3 loop is CASSLQLAGDEQYF. The CDR3 DNA reads as TGTGCCAGCAGCTTGCAACTAGCGGGAGATGAGCAGTACTTC. This chain uses TRBV5-4 with TRBJ2-7; 11 nucleotides align to TRBD2. Germline V lookup: CDR1 SGHNT, CDR2 YYREEE (reference sequence). This CDR3 contains 14 residues. V was pared by 1 base and J by 7 bases, with 4 bases of the junction left unmatched.

The chain uses TRBV5-1 and TRBJ2-5; 8 bases are a match to TRBD1. The germline CDR1 and CDR2 sequences are SGHRS and YFSETQ. CDR3 length: 16 residues. Trimming cost V 5 bases and J 1 base; bases outside gene matches: 10. The CDR3 is CASRSGQGYFQETQYF. CDR3 coding DNA: TGCGCCAGCAGGTCAGGACAGGGCTACTTCCAAGAGACCCAGTACTTC.

The rearrangement links TRBV18 to TRBJ1-2, with unresolved D. Trimming removed 2 bases from V and 7 bases from J, with 11 bases in between. The CDR3 covers 13 residues. CDR1 is KGHSH and CDR2 is LQKENI in the germline V gene. Written as DNA, the CDR3 is TGTGCCAGCTCACCAGGGTCTGGAGGTGGCTACACCTTC. This encodes CASSPGSGGGYTF.

The chain carries TRBV6-5 and TRBJ1-5; perhaps TRBD1 as D (5 bases). The CDR3 sequence is 16 residues long. V gave up 0 bases and J gave up 7 bases, with 16 bases separating them. Germline values: CDR1 MNHEY, CDR2 SVGAGI. CDR3 DNA sequence: TGTGCCAGCAGTTACTCGGTGACACAGGAAGGGCAGCCCCAGCATTTT. As protein: CASSYSVTQEGQPQHF.

The chain links TRBV19 to TRBJ2-6; D is unclear. CDR3 length: 14 residues. Trimming pared 5 bases from V and 2 bases from J, leaving 7 bases between. Germline assignment: CDR1 LNHDA and CDR2 SQIVND (reference sequence). CDR3 loop: CASSLATGANVLTF. In DNA form, the CDR3 reads TGTGCCAGTAGTCTGGCAACTGGGGCCAACGTCCTGACTTTC.

This chain connects TRBV24-1 to TRBJ2-1; TRBD2 aligns across 8 bases. The CDR3 extends over 17 amino acids. V lost 1 base, J lost 8 bases, and 12 bases stayed unmatched. Germline CDR1 reads KGHDR; CDR2 reads SFDVKD. This CDR3 is CATSDFPGGGSTDEQFF. CDR3 sequence (DNA): TGTGCCACCAGTGATTTTCCGGGGGGGGGAAGTACGGATGAGCAGTTCTTC.

The chain combines TRBV19 with TRBJ1-1; D is perhaps TRBD1 (5 bases). The V gene's germline CDR1 is LNHDA and CDR2 SQIVND (reference sequence). The CDR3 runs 15 residues. V lost 5 bases to trimming and J lost 1 base, with 14 bases between them. Written as DNA, the CDR3 is TGTGCCAGTAGTCCCCCGGGGGGAGGGAACACTGAAGCTTTCTTT. It specifies CASSPPGGGNTEAFF.

This clone was recorded once. The chain links TRBV6-5 to TRBJ1-2, with D unclear. Germline V CDR1 and CDR2: MNHEY, SVGAGI. V gave up 7 bases and J gave up 5 bases, with 8 bases separating them. This CDR3 comprises 11 residues. The CDR3 sequence is CASTRGYGYTF. CDR3 in DNA: TGTGCCAGCACCCGCGGGTATGGCTACACCTTC.

The chain combines TRBV18 with TRBJ1-4, with 8 bases matching TRBD1. The CDR3 has 14 residues. The germline gives CDR1 KGHSH, CDR2 LQKENI. Germline trimming cut 5 bases from V and 7 bases from J; bases unmatched to any gene: 6. CDR3 DNA sequence: TGTGCCAGCTCAGGGACAGGCCGCAGTGAAAAACTGTTTTTT. Its translation: CASSGTGRSEKLFF.

The chain has TRBV5-1 and TRBJ1-4; the D is unclear. The germline V and J ends were trimmed by 9 bases and 8 bases, with 20 bases remaining between them. Germline CDR1 SGHRS, CDR2 YFSETQ. The CDR3 sequence is 14 residues long. CDR3 loop: CATKEGGQGEKLFF. DNA for the CDR3: TGCGCCACCAAGGAGGGCGGCCAAGGGGAAAAACTGTTTTTT.

In its sample, this clone was seen once. The chain links TRBV28 to TRBJ2-1; no firm D call. The CDR3 runs 11 residues. The germline CDR1 and CDR2 sequences are MDHEN and SYDVKM. V gave up 2 bases and J gave up 8 bases, with 4 bases separating them. This CDR3 is CASSLLDEQFF. As DNA, the CDR3 is TGTGCCAGCAGTTTACTCGATGAGCAGTTCTTC.

The chain carries TRBV7-3 and TRBJ2-3; 7 bases align to TRBD1. Germline CDR1 reads SGHTA; CDR2 reads FQGTGA. This CDR3 has 15 residues. V was clipped by 5 bases and J by 2 bases; unmatched bases: 7. DNA of the CDR3: TGTGCCAGCAGCGACCGGGACAGAAACACAGATACGCAGTATTTT. Protein sequence: CASSDRDRNTDTQYF.

The V and J genes are TRBV11-3 and TRBJ1-1, with a tentative D call TRBD1 (5 bases). Trimming took 1 base from V and 3 from J, leaving 15 bases between them. Germline V gene lookup returns CDR1 SGHNT and CDR2 YENEEA. This CDR3 has 16 amino acids. The DNA for the CDR3 is TGTGCCAGCAGCTTAGTCGTTGGGGCGGTGGACACTGAAGCTTTCTTT. It translates to CASSLVVGAVDTEAFF.

This rearrangement joins TRBV29-1 to TRBJ1-2; 8 bases are shared with TRBD1. V shed 5 bases and J 8 bases; nucleotides not matched to a gene: 19. Per germline, CDR1 SQVTM and CDR2 ANQGSEA. This CDR3 has 16 residues. Here the CDR3 reads CSVLVPGQEIRGGYTF. CDR3 nucleotides: TGCAGCGTTCTCGTCCCGGGACAGGAAATTAGGGGCGGCTACACCTTC.

V gene TRBV6-5 combines with J gene TRBJ1-3, with a weak D call TRBD1 (6 bases). This CDR3 comprises 15 residues. Per the germline V gene, CDR1 is MNHEY and CDR2 is SVGAGI. The V and J ends lost 5 bases and 4 bases respectively, with 15 bases between them. The CDR3 here is CASSQRPGTGNTIYF. As DNA, the CDR3 is TGTGCCAGCAGTCAACGTCCCGGGACAGGAAACACCATATATTTT.

J is TRBJ2-2 and V is TRBV5-1; the match to TRBD1 covers 8 bases. Germline lookup yields CDR1 SGHRS and CDR2 YFSETQ. Unmatched junction bases numbered 2, after V lost 4 bases and J lost 3 bases. The CDR3 extends over 14 amino acids. CDR3 sequence: CASSATGDTGELFF. DNA of the CDR3: TGCGCCAGCAGCGCGACAGGGGACACCGGGGAGCTGTTTTTT.

V is TRBV7-2 and J is TRBJ2-1; tentative D call: TRBD1 (6 bases). Germline CDR1 is SGHTA and CDR2 is FQGNSA. The CDR3 runs 16 residues. Trimming took 2 bases from V and 4 from J, leaving 15 bases between them. In nucleotides, the CDR3 is TGTGCCAGCAGCTTATACAGGGAACCCTATTACAATGAGCAGTTCTTC. The encoded protein is CASSLYREPYYNEQFF. Supplemented by reference TRBV7-2 and TRBJ2-1, the full variable domain reads GAGVSQSPSNKVTEKGKDVELRCDPISGHTALYWYRQSLGQGLEFLIYFQGNSAPDKSGLPSDRFSAERTGGSVSTLTIQRTQQEDSAVYLCASSLYREPYYNEQFFGPGTRLTVL.